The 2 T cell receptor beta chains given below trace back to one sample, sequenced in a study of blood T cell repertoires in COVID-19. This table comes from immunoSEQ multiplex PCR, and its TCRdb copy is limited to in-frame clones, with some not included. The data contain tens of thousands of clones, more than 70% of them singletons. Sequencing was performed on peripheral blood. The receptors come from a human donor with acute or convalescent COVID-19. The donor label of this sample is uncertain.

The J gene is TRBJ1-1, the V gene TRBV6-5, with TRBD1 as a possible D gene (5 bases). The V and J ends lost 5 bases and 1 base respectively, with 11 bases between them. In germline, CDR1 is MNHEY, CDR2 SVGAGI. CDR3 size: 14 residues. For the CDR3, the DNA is TGTGCCAGCAGTACAAGACAGCAGAACACTGAAGCTTTCTTT. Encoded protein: CASSTRQQNTEAFF.

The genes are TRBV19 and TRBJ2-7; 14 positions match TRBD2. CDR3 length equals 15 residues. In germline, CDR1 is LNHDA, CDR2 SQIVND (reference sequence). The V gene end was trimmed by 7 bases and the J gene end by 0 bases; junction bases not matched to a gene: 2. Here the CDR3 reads CASMGTSGSSYEQYF. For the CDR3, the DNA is TGTGCCAGTATGGGGACTAGCGGGAGCTCCTACGAGCAGTACTTC.